These 11 T cell receptor beta chains originate from one sample sequenced in a study of shared clonotypes between healthy human individuals. Cells designated naive CD8 were CD45RO-negative and were positively selected for CCR7, with terminally differentiated effector memory CD45RA+ cells excluded. The data were produced by immunoSEQ multiplex PCR, yet TCRdb's version contains in-frame clones alone and is incomplete. The table includes about 2.1 million clones, about 93% detected once. Sequencing used naive CD8+ T cells from PBMCs. These receptors came from a man between 18 and 29 years old in good health. Some clones in this sample may be carry-over from other donors' samples.

The chain combines TRBV28 with TRBJ2-2, with 12 bases identical to TRBD1. This CDR3 has 17 residues. V dropped 7 bases and J dropped 4; count of bases not matched to a gene: 10. The germline V gene encodes CDR1 MDHEN and CDR2 SYDVKM. DNA for the CDR3: TGTGCCAGCAAACCCGGGACAGGGGGCGATTCCACCGGGGAGCTGTTTTTT. Protein sequence: CASKPGTGGDSTGELFF.

The chain uses TRBV9 and TRBJ1-1, with D maybe TRBD1 (5 bases). CDR3 size: 15 residues. V was cut by 5 bases and J by 4 bases, with 18 bases left in between. From germline, CDR1 is SGDLS and CDR2 YYNGEE. The CDR3 region is CASSGVGGSSTEAFF. For the CDR3, the DNA is TGTGCCAGCAGTGGGGTCGGGGGTTCGAGCACTGAAGCTTTCTTT.

The chain combines TRBV7-9 with TRBJ2-2, with no clear D. The CDR3 covers 16 residues. V lost 4 bases to trimming and J lost 3 bases, with 15 bases between them. CDR1 and CDR2 from the germline V gene are SEHNR and FQNEAQ (reference sequence). The CDR3 sequence: CASSSPHTPYTGELFF. DNA for the CDR3: TGTGCCAGCAGCTCCCCCCACACTCCCTACACCGGGGAGCTGTTTTTT.

V is TRBV7-6 and J is TRBJ2-6; D gene unclear. Germline V gives CDR1 SGHVS, CDR2 FNYEAQ. Trimming cost V 2 bases and J 4 bases, with 9 bases left between them. CDR3 length: 15 residues. CDR3: CASSLSTVGANVLTF. CDR3 nucleotides: TGTGCCAGCAGCTTAAGTACGGTCGGGGCCAACGTCCTGACTTTC. Full variable domain (missing parts from reference TRBV7-6 and TRBJ2-6): GAGVSQSPRYKVTKRGQDVALRCDPISGHVSLYWYRQALGQGPEFLTYFNYEAQQDKSGLPNDRFSAERPEGSISTLTIQRTEQRDSAMYRCASSLSTVGANVLTFGAGSRLTVL.

This chain uses TRBV27 with TRBJ2-1; D is unresolved. Between the trimmed V and J ends, which lost 0 bases and 0 bases, there was a span of 9 bases. The CDR3 covers 16 residues. Germline V gene sequence: CDR1 MNHEY, CDR2 SMNVEV (reference sequence). The DNA of the CDR3 is TGTGCCAGCAGTTTATCCGAGTTTAGCTCCTACAATGAGCAGTTCTTC. Translated, it gives CASSLSEFSSYNEQFF.

For this clone: Other DNA sequences in the same sample also yield this CDR3. The rearrangement uses TRBV7-9 and TRBJ2-7; TRBD1 matches at 8 bases. The CDR3 extends over 15 amino acids. Per germline, CDR1 SEHNR and CDR2 FQNEAQ (reference sequence). The V gene end was trimmed by 1 base and the J gene end by 3 bases; junction bases not matched to a gene: 5. CDR3 in DNA: TGTGCCAGCAGCTTAGTGGCAGGGGGCAGCTACGAGCAGTACTTC. Its translation is CASSLVAGGSYEQYF. Full variable domain (missing parts from reference TRBV7-9 and TRBJ2-7): DTGVSQNPRHKITKRGQNVTFRCDPISEHNRLYWYRQTLGQGPEFLTYFQNEAQLEKSRLLSDRFSAERPKGSFSTLEIQRTEQGDSAMYLCASSLVAGGSYEQYFGPGTRLTVT.

The chain has TRBV5-1 and TRBJ2-7; the match to TRBD1 covers 7 bases. J lost 4 bases, V lost 7 bases, and 8 bases had no gene match. The length of the CDR3 is 13 residues. The germline V gene encodes CDR1 SGHRS and CDR2 YFSETQ. Here the CDR3 DNA reads TGCGCCAGCCGCAACACAGGGGAATACGAGCAGTACTTC. It translates to CASRNTGEYEQYF.

The V and J genes are TRBV19 and TRBJ1-1; 7 nucleotides match TRBD1. This CDR3 contains 12 residues. V shed 8 bases, J shed 8 bases, and the junction held 8 bases outside the gene matches. The V gene's germline CDR1 is LNHDA and CDR2 SQIVND (reference sequence). CDR3 sequence: CASLTGLREAFF. The CDR3 DNA sequence: TGTGCCAGTTTGACAGGGTTGAGGGAAGCTTTCTTT.

The chain is built from TRBV19 and TRBJ2-1; D tentatively reads TRBD1 or TRBD2 (6 bases each). From germline, CDR1 is LNHDA and CDR2 SQIVND (reference sequence). This CDR3 region has 15 residues. Trimming pared 3 bases from V and 4 bases from J, leaving 13 bases between. Here the CDR3 DNA reads TGTGCCAGTAGTATTGGCGGGACAACTTACAATGAGCAGTTCTTC. As protein: CASSIGGTTYNEQFF.

The gene calls are TRBV11-2 and TRBJ1-2; unclear D gene. V lost 4 bases and J lost 3, with 15 bases in between. Germline CDR1 reads SGHAT; CDR2 reads FQNNGV. The CDR3 contains 15 residues. The CDR3 is CASSYSPRLDYGYTF. The CDR3 DNA reads TGTGCCAGCAGCTACTCCCCTCGCCTAGACTATGGCTACACCTTC.

The V call is TRBV9, the J call TRBJ2-2; D possibly corresponds to TRBD1 (5 bases). Germline CDR1 is SGDLS and CDR2 is YYNGEE. V lost 3 bases and J 3 bases, leaving 24 bases between the germline ends. The CDR3 is 19 amino acids. The CDR3, as DNA: TGTGCCAGCAGCGAGGGGCCGGGTGCGGATTCTCTTTACACCGGGGAGCTGTTTTTT. Translating it yields CASSEGPGADSLYTGELFF.